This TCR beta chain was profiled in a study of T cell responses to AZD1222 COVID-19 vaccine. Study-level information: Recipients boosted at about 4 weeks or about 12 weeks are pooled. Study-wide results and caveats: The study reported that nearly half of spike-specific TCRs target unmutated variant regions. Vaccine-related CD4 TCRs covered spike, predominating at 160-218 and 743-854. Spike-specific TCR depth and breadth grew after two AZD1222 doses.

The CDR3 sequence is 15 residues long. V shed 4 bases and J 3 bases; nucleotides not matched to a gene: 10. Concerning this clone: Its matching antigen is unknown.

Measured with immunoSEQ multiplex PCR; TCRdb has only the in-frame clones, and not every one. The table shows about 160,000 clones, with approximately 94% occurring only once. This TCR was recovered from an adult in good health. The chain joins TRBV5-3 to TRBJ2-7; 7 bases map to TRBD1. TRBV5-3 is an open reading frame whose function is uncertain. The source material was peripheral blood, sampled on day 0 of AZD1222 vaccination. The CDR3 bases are TGTGCCAGAAGCAGGACAGGTGGGGGTGGCTACGAGCAGTACGTC. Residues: CARSRTGGGGYEQYV.